These T cell receptor beta chains were read from a single sample in a study of glioma-infiltrating T cells after dendritic cell vaccination. The repertoire was sequenced with immunoSEQ multiplex PCR; TCRdb's copy has only in-frame clones and lacks some. Counted here are 100,000 or so clones, about nine tenths occurring once; the ten biggest clones make up roughly 14%. The source was blood, collected before dendritic cell vaccination. These receptors came from a human donor with glioblastoma. Each CDR3 is given with its conserved first and last residue. The D gene is left open where the match is weak. Clone size is given for some rows only: seen once, a few or many times, or a class if the clone is expanded.

clone size: -
V gene: TRBV5-1
D gene: -
J gene: TRBJ2-1
CDR3 DNA: TGCGCCAGCAGCTTGTACACCAACGAGGACAATGAGCAGTTCTTC
CDR3 protein: CASSLYTNEDNEQFF

clone size: -
V gene: TRBV6-1
D gene: -
J gene: TRBJ2-2
CDR3 DNA: TGTGCCAGCAGTGAAGCTCGGGTCGGGGAGCTGTTTTTT
CDR3 protein: CASSEARVGELFF

clone size: -
V gene: TRBV4-2
D gene: TRBD1
J gene: TRBJ2-7
CDR3 DNA: TGTGCCAGCAGCCAAACCCCGGGACAGGGGGGCGAGCAGTACTTC
CDR3 protein: CASSQTPGQGGEQYF

clone size: -
V gene: TRBV19
D gene: TRBD1
J gene: TRBJ2-6
CDR3 DNA: TGTGCCAGTAGCAGGGACAGGGGACGAACTGGGGCCAACGTCCTGACTTTC
CDR3 protein: CASSRDRGRTGANVLTF

clone size: -
V gene: TRBV6-5
D gene: -
J gene: TRBJ1-2
CDR3 DNA: TGTGCCAGCAGTTACTCGAAGGAGGATGGCTACACCTTC
CDR3 protein: CASSYSKEDGYTF

clone size: -
V gene: TRBV15
D gene: TRBD1
J gene: TRBJ1-1
CDR3 DNA: TGTGCCACCAGCAGAGATCGGGGGAGCAGGGGGACTGAAGCTTTCTTT
CDR3 protein: CATSRDRGSRGTEAFF

clone size: -
V gene: TRBV7-9
D gene: TRBD1
J gene: TRBJ2-7
CDR3 DNA: TGTGCCACCAAGGACAGGGAAAGTTACGAGCAGTACTTC
CDR3 protein: CATKDRESYEQYF

clone size: -
V gene: TRBV4-1
D gene: TRBD2
J gene: TRBJ2-2
CDR3 DNA: TGCGCCAGCAGCCAAGATCTAGCGGGAGGTCAAACCGGGGAGCTGTTTTTT
CDR3 protein: CASSQDLAGGQTGELFF

clone size: once
V gene: TRBV5-1
D gene: -
J gene: TRBJ1-1
CDR3 DNA: TGCGCCAGCAGATTCGACAGGAACACTGAAGCTTTCTTT
CDR3 protein: CASRFDRNTEAFF

clone size: -
V gene: TRBV30
D gene: TRBD2
J gene: TRBJ2-7
CDR3 DNA: TGTGCCTGGAGTAGCGGGATCCCCTACGAGCAGTACTTC
CDR3 protein: CAWSSGIPYEQYF

clone size: -
V gene: TRBV10-3
D gene: -
J gene: TRBJ1-1
CDR3 DNA: TGTGCCTCCCAGTCGCCCATGAACACTGAAGCTTTCTTT
CDR3 protein: CASQSPMNTEAFF

clone size: -
V gene: TRBV28
D gene: -
J gene: TRBJ1-5
CDR3 DNA: TGTGCCAGCAATAGTCCGGGCAATCAGCCCCAGCATTTT
CDR3 protein: CASNSPGNQPQHF

clone size: once
V gene: TRBV7-7
D gene: TRBD1
J gene: TRBJ2-1
CDR3 DNA: TGTGCCAGCAGCCCTGACAGGGCGTGGTACAATGAGCAGTTCTTC
CDR3 protein: CASSPDRAWYNEQFF

clone size: -
V gene: TRBV23-1
D gene: TRBD1
J gene: TRBJ2-7
CDR3 DNA: TGCGCCAGCAATACAGGGGGCGAGCAGTACTTC
CDR3 protein: CASNTGGEQYF

clone size: once
V gene: TRBV28
D gene: -
J gene: TRBJ2-7
CDR3 DNA: TGTGCCAGCAGTCCGGGTCAGACGCGGGAGCAGTACTTC
CDR3 protein: CASSPGQTREQYF

clone size: -
V gene: TRBV29-1
D gene: -
J gene: TRBJ1-2
CDR3 DNA: TGCAGCGTTCGAGGGGAGGTTGAGGGCTATGGCTACACCTTC
CDR3 protein: CSVRGEVEGYGYTF

clone size: -
V gene: TRBV6-1
D gene: -
J gene: TRBJ2-1
CDR3 DNA: TGTGCCAGCAGTCCATTCAGAGGGAATGAGCAGTTCTTC
CDR3 protein: CASSPFRGNEQFF

clone size: -
V gene: TRBV11-2
D gene: TRBD2
J gene: TRBJ2-3
CDR3 DNA: TGTGCCAGCAGCTTAGGGTTTATTAATAGCGGGAGGACAGATACGCAGTATTTT
CDR3 protein: CASSLGFINSGRTDTQYF

clone size: -
V gene: TRBV18
D gene: -
J gene: TRBJ1-3
CDR3 DNA: TGTGCCAGCTCACCGACCACCGGGAACTCTGGAAACACCATATATTTT
CDR3 protein: CASSPTTGNSGNTIYF

clone size: few
V gene: TRBV6-6
D gene: -
J gene: TRBJ1-5
CDR3 DNA: TGTGCCAGCAGTGAGACTAATCAGCCCCAGCATTTT
CDR3 protein: CASSETNQPQHF

clone size: once
V gene: TRBV4-1
D gene: TRBD1
J gene: TRBJ2-7
CDR3 DNA: TGCGCCAGCAGCCACGGACAGGGGTACGAGCAGTACTTC
CDR3 protein: CASSHGQGYEQYF

clone size: -
V gene: TRBV5-1
D gene: -
J gene: TRBJ2-7
CDR3 DNA: TGCGCCAGCAGCCGACCCCCCGGGGACGAGCAGTACTTC
CDR3 protein: CASSRPPGDEQYF

clone size: -
V gene: TRBV15
D gene: -
J gene: TRBJ1-3
CDR3 DNA: TGTGCCACCAGCAGGACATACAGTGGGAACACCATATATTTT
CDR3 protein: CATSRTYSGNTIYF

clone size: -
V gene: TRBV19
D gene: TRBD1
J gene: TRBJ2-7
CDR3 DNA: TGTGCCAGTAGTACCCGGGACAGGGGAGGGGACGAGCAGTACTTC
CDR3 protein: CASSTRDRGGDEQYF

clone size: -
V gene: TRBV6-5
D gene: TRBD2
J gene: TRBJ2-1
CDR3 DNA: TGTGCCAGCAGTTACTCAGGCGGGGGGGTTTATGAGCAGTTCTTC
CDR3 protein: CASSYSGGGVYEQFF

clone size: once
V gene: TRBV7-2
D gene: TRBD1
J gene: TRBJ2-7
CDR3 DNA: TGTGCCAGCAGCTCCAGGGGGCGCCAATCCTACGAGCAGTACTTC
CDR3 protein: CASSSRGRQSYEQYF

clone size: -
V gene: TRBV9
D gene: -
J gene: TRBJ2-3
CDR3 DNA: TGTGCCAGCGACCACCGGGGGGCGAGCGAGGATACGCAGTATTTT
CDR3 protein: CASDHRGASEDTQYF

clone size: -
V gene: TRBV19
D gene: TRBD2
J gene: TRBJ2-2
CDR3 DNA: TGTGCCAGTAGTTCCCTCAAGCGGGGGGAGGAGCTGTTTTTT
CDR3 protein: CASSSLKRGEELFF

clone size: -
V gene: TRBV5-4
D gene: -
J gene: TRBJ2-5
CDR3 DNA: TGTGCCAGCAGCTTAAGTCGGCAGGGACAAGAGACCCAGTACTTC
CDR3 protein: CASSLSRQGQETQYF

clone size: -
V gene: TRBV6-5
D gene: TRBD1
J gene: TRBJ1-6
CDR3 DNA: TGTGCCAGCAGTTACTCTGGGACAGGGGGTTCACCCCTCCACTTT
CDR3 protein: CASSYSGTGGSPLHF

clone size: -
V gene: TRBV25-1
D gene: -
J gene: TRBJ2-2
CDR3 DNA: TGTGCCAGCAGTGAATACTTTGCAGGGCTGAACACCGGGGAGCTGTTTTTT
CDR3 protein: CASSEYFAGLNTGELFF

clone size: -
V gene: TRBV5-4
D gene: -
J gene: TRBJ1-5
CDR3 DNA: TGTGCCAGCAGCTCCCTCCCCGGGTCTGATCAGCCCCAGCATTTT
CDR3 protein: CASSSLPGSDQPQHF

clone size: -
V gene: TRBV7-8
D gene: -
J gene: TRBJ1-1
CDR3 DNA: TGTGCCAGCAGCTTAGCGCCGGTGAACACTGAAGCTTTCTTT
CDR3 protein: CASSLAPVNTEAFF

clone size: -
V gene: TRBV6-1
D gene: TRBD1
J gene: TRBJ1-1
CDR3 DNA: TGTGCCAGCCCGACAGGGGTGGGAACTGAAGCTTTCTTT
CDR3 protein: CASPTGVGTEAFF

clone size: -
V gene: TRBV7-1
D gene: -
J gene: TRBJ2-6
CDR3 DNA: TGTGCCAGCAGCCAGCTTAGAGGACAAAGTCGGGCCAACGTCCTGACTTTC
CDR3 protein: CASSQLRGQSRANVLTF

clone size: few
V gene: TRBV2
D gene: TRBD2
J gene: TRBJ2-7
CDR3 DNA: TGTGCCAGCAGTGACCCTAGCGGGAGCTCCTACGAGCAGTACTTC
CDR3 protein: CASSDPSGSSYEQYF